This entry concerns a single TCR beta chain. The table came from immunoSEQ multiplex PCR; TCRdb's copy has only in-frame clones and leaves some out. The sample lists more than 110,000 clones, 85% to 95% occurring once. This sample is drawn from a study of cytomegalovirus exposure and HLA in healthy donors. The source of this sequence is a man between 18 and 29 years old in good health and CMV-seropositive. The sample consisted of PBMCs.

The CDR3 region has the DNA TGCGCCAGCAGCAGTACAGGTAAAATGAACACTGAAGCTTTCTTT. The encoded protein is CASSSTGKMNTEAFF. The chain has TRBV4-1 and TRBJ1-1; D might be TRBD1 (5 bases). This CDR3 spans 15 amino acids. Germline CDR1 reads MGHRA; CDR2 reads YSYEKL. The germline V and J ends were trimmed by 5 bases and 0 bases, with 13 bases remaining between them.